This TCR beta chain appears in the sequencing data of a study of human T cells and chemical hapten exposure. Study at large: Across the whole study, which lasted around 26 weeks, patients were given diphenylcyclopropenone on the scalp once a week. Chiefly female patients presented with alopecia areata, totalis or universalis.

The CDR3 is made up of 20 amino acids. CDR1 is SEHNR and CDR2 is FQNEAQ in the germline V gene (reference sequence). V trimming: 2 bases; J trimming: 2 bases; junction bases outside the gene matches: 17. Time point here: patch test 1, 2 weeks after DPC sensitization. The treatment was: therapeutic diphenylcyclopropenone sensitization with weekly scalp DPC. Each patch test followed a blood draw. This clonotype was seen at least ten times. Single cDNA molecules in the library carried unique molecular identifiers attached during preparation. In TCRdb, the RACE reads were re-called with MiXCR into one record per CDR3 protein. Of about 82,000 distinct CDR3 sequences in the sample, roughly a tenth were seen once.

The material was whole blood, obtained in connection with sensitization to the hapten diphenylcyclopropenone (DPC). The source of this sequence is a woman in her fifties or sixties with alopecia areata. Some clones in this sample may be carry-over from other donors' samples. The V gene is TRBV7-9, the J gene TRBJ1-2; 10 bases match TRBD1. For the CDR3, the DNA is TGTGCCAGCAGCTTAAGAGGAGGAGGCGGGACAGGGGTACTAAACTATGGCTACACCTTC. Its translation is CASSLRGGGGTGVLNYGYTF.